Following are 6 T cell receptor beta chains from one sample sequenced in a study of cytomegalovirus exposure and HLA in healthy donors (dated by TCRdb to about 2017). The library relied on the immunoSEQ multiplex PCR assay. For the multiplex PCR, a mixture combining 60 forward primers for TCR Vbeta segments and 13 reverse primers for TCR Jbeta segments was used. The table comes from immuneACCESS by way of TCRdb, which keeps in-frame sequences with V and J called. Part of the clones is missing from these tables; in studies checked, under half for an unresolved V gene and the rest for unknown reasons. The sample table holds about 170,000 clones, of which around 80% were seen once. About 2.4% of the sample rests with the top ten. Sequencing was done on a sample of PBMCs. The receptors stem from a male donor in good health and CMV-seronegative.

This chain's CDR3 is CASSLSPGQGLANYGYTF. The CDR3 nucleotides are TGTGCCAGCAGTTTATCCCCGGGACAGGGCTTGGCTAACTATGGCTACACCTTC. V gene TRBV28 combines with J gene TRBJ1-2, with 9 bases lining up with TRBD1. V shed 1 base, J shed 0 bases, and the junction held 9 bases outside the gene matches. Germline CDR1 is MDHEN and CDR2 is SYDVKM. The CDR3 loop spans 18 amino acids.

CDR3 DNA: TGTGCCAGCAGCGACAATCTCGGGACTAGCGGCTACGAGCAGTACTTC. Its protein product is CASSDNLGTSGYEQYF. V gene TRBV7-9 combines with J gene TRBJ2-7; 11 bases match TRBD2. The CDR3 is 16 amino acids. Germline CDR1 SEHNR, CDR2 FQNEAQ (reference sequence). Trimming removed 5 bases from V and 3 bases from J; junction bases left unmatched: 9. The variable domain in full, with the rest retrieved from reference TRBV7-9 and TRBJ2-7, is DTGVSQNPRHKITKRGQNVTFRCDPISEHNRLYWYRQTLGQGPEFLTYFQNEAQLEKSRLLSDRFSAERPKGSFSTLEIQRTEQGDSAMYLCASSDNLGTSGYEQYFGPGTRLTVT.

The genes are TRBV4-1 and TRBJ1-6, with a weak D call TRBD1 (5 bases). The CDR3 is 15 residues long. V shed 1 base and J shed 7 bases, with 11 bases lying between them. CDR1 and CDR2 (germline): MGHRA, YSYEKL. The CDR3 DNA reads as TGCGCCAGCAGCCAAGGGCCAGGGCGAAATTCACCCCTCCACTTT. Translating gives CASSQGPGRNSPLHF.

This rearrangement joins TRBV5-4 to TRBJ2-7; tentative D call: TRBD2 (5 bases). There are 13 residues in the CDR3. Trimming cost V 4 bases and J 5 bases, with 13 bases left between them. Germline V gene sequence: CDR1 SGHNT, CDR2 YYREEE (reference sequence). The CDR3 is CASSNSGFHEQYF. The CDR3 DNA is TGTGCCAGCAGCAACAGCGGATTTCACGAGCAGTACTTC.

This clone is a singleton in its sample. The chain uses TRBV18 and TRBJ2-1; 8 positions match TRBD1. With 3 bases clipped from V and 1 base from J, the junction kept 11 bases outside the gene matches. This CDR3 spans 18 amino acids. Per germline, CDR1 KGHSH and CDR2 LQKENI. The CDR3 spells CASSPNQDREGSYNEQFF. CDR3 bases: TGTGCCAGCTCACCTAATCAGGACAGGGAAGGGTCCTACAATGAGCAGTTCTTC.

The genes are TRBV28 and TRBJ2-1, with TRBD2 matching 10 bases. The germline CDR1 and CDR2 sequences are MDHEN and SYDVKM. Trimming cost V 7 bases and J 6 bases; bases outside gene matches: 6. The CDR3 is 14 residues long. CDR3 nucleotide sequence: TGTGCCAGCAAGAGCGGGGGGGCCGGCAATGAGCAGTTCTTC. It yields the protein CASKSGGAGNEQFF.